These 17 T cell receptor beta chains were sequenced from one sample in a study of spatial heterogeneity in lung cancer. Time point of the sample: sample taken at primary tumor resection. Tumor, nontumor lung or frozen PBMC supplied whole RNA, sequenced without sorting. Each CDR3 protein gets one entry after TCRdb re-called the 5' RACE reads with MiXCR. The sample consists of approximately 40,000 distinct CDR3 sequences, roughly 15% of them appearing once. The sample here was PBMCs, taken at surgery. These receptor sequences come from a male donor with early-stage non-small cell lung cancer.

At least ten counts were recorded for this clonotype. The chain links TRBV7-6 to TRBJ2-1, with 7 nucleotides matching TRBD2. Trimming cost V 6 bases and J 9 bases; bases outside gene matches: 8. CDR1 and CDR2 from the germline V gene are SGHVS and FNYEAQ. The CDR3 runs 13 residues. The CDR3 sequence: CASSEWEGLEQFF. DNA for the CDR3: TGTGCCAGCAGTGAGTGGGAGGGCCTTGAGCAGTTCTTC. The variable domain in full, with the rest retrieved from reference TRBV7-6 and TRBJ2-1, is GAGVSQSPRYKVTKRGQDVALRCDPISGHVSLYWYRQALGQGPEFLTYFNYEAQQDKSGLPNDRFSAERPEGSISTLTIQRTEQRDSAMYRCASSEWEGLEQFFGPGTRLTVL.

The chain combines TRBV7-9 with TRBJ2-1, with 10 bases lining up with TRBD2. After removal of 5 bases from V and 5 bases from J, the junction contained 6 bases not matched to a gene. The CDR3 covers 15 residues. The germline gives CDR1 SEHNR, CDR2 FQNEAQ (reference sequence). The chain's CDR3 is CASSRGLAVNNEQFF. The CDR3, as DNA: TGTGCCAGCAGCCGCGGACTAGCGGTAAACAATGAGCAGTTCTTC.

This clonotype appeared a few times. The chain uses TRBV6-6 and TRBJ2-5; 11 positions match TRBD2. The CDR3 sequence is 16 residues long. Trimming cost V 1 base and J 2 bases; bases outside gene matches: 3. Germline CDR1 is MNHNY and CDR2 is SVGAGI (reference sequence). This chain's CDR3 is CASSYWLAGGQETQYF. The CDR3 coding sequence is TGTGCCAGCAGTTACTGGCTAGCGGGGGGTCAAGAGACCCAGTACTTC.

The chain employs TRBV5-1 and TRBJ2-6, with D perhaps matching TRBD1 or TRBD2 (5 bases each). The CDR3 contains 16 residues. Per germline, CDR1 SGHRS and CDR2 YFSETQ. Trimming removed 0 bases at V and 2 bases at J, with 9 bases between. The CDR3: CASSLDGATGANVLTF. As DNA, the CDR3 is TGCGCCAGCAGCTTGGACGGGGCGACTGGGGCCAACGTCCTGACTTTC.

The CDR3 DNA sequence: TGCGCCAGCAGCGAAAGAGGGGGCGGCACTTACAATGAGCAGTTCTTC. This encodes CASSERGGGTYNEQFF. The chain joins TRBV5-1 to TRBJ2-1; 7 nucleotides align to TRBD1. This CDR3 region has 16 residues. CDR1 is SGHRS, CDR2 YFSETQ, per germline. V lost 4 bases to trimming and J lost 4 bases; unmatched junction nucleotides: 11.

In its sample, this clonotype was seen a few times. The chain links TRBV11-2 to TRBJ1-5, with D maybe TRBD1 (6 bases). V lost 5 bases to trimming and J lost 6 bases, with 14 bases between them. Germline assignment: CDR1 SGHAT and CDR2 FQNNGV. The CDR3 runs to 14 residues. The CDR3 is CASSQDRGGQPQHF. CDR3 DNA sequence: TGTGCCAGCAGCCAGGACAGAGGGGGTCAGCCCCAGCATTTT. Together with reference TRBV11-2 and TRBJ1-5, the CDR3 gives the full variable domain: EAGVAQSPRYKIIEKRQSVAFWCNPISGHATLYWYQQILGQGPKLLIQFQNNGVVDDSQLPKDRFSAERLKGVDSTLKIQPAKLEDSAVYLCASSQDRGGQPQHFGDGTRLSIL.

The sample holds a few counts of this clonotype. The chain couples TRBV10-3 to TRBJ2-7; 10 bases map to TRBD2. From germline, CDR1 is ENHRY and CDR2 SYGVKD. J was trimmed by 4 bases and V by 10 bases; bases with no gene match: 10. CDR3 length: 14 amino acids. The CDR3 DNA sequence: TGTGCCACCAAGGGCGGGACTAGCGTTTACGAGCAGTACTTC. Residues: CATKGGTSVYEQYF.

The chain is built from TRBV7-2 and TRBJ1-4, with 8 bases aligning to TRBD1. Germline V gene data show CDR1 as SGHTA and CDR2 as FQGNSA. V gave up 4 bases and J gave up 8 bases; unmatched junction bases: 6. This CDR3 is built from 14 residues. CDR3 loop: CASSSDRVREKLFF. CDR3 sequence (DNA): TGTGCCAGCAGCTCGGACAGGGTACGGGAAAAACTGTTTTTT.

The rearrangement links TRBV13 to TRBJ2-7; the D is unclear. Looked up from germline, CDR1 is PRHDT and CDR2 is FYEKMQ (reference sequence). V dropped 5 bases and J dropped 0 bases, with 14 bases sitting between them. CDR3 length equals 15 residues. For the CDR3, the DNA is TGTGCCAGCAGCCCCTCGCTCCCGAGCTCCTACGAGCAGTACTTC. Protein product: CASSPSLPSSYEQYF.

This clonotype was seen a few times. The CDR3 spells CASSAGTGEGYEQYF. The CDR3 DNA sequence: TGTGCCAGCAGCGCCGGGACAGGGGAAGGCTACGAGCAGTACTTC. The rearrangement uses TRBV7-2 and TRBJ2-7, with 10 nucleotides matching TRBD1. V was pared by 5 bases and J by 3 bases, with 7 bases of the junction left unmatched. Germline V gene lookup returns CDR1 SGHTA and CDR2 FQGNSA. The CDR3 has 15 residues.

The chain recombines TRBV7-2 with TRBJ2-7; D perhaps matches TRBD2 (6 bases). Per the germline V gene, CDR1 is SGHTA and CDR2 is FQGNSA. The ends were cut back, 3 bases at V and 1 base at J, with 7 bases in the middle. The CDR3 covers 13 residues. CDR3 sequence: CASSFLASYEQYF. CDR3 sequence (DNA): TGTGCCAGCAGCTTCCTAGCGTCCTACGAGCAGTACTTC.

The chain combines TRBV7-2 with TRBJ2-4, with TRBD2 identical over 11 bases. V lost 4 bases and J lost 3; bases outside the gene matches: 5. CDR1 is SGHTA, CDR2 FQGNSA, per germline. This CDR3 contains 16 residues. The CDR3, as DNA: TGTGCCAGCAGCTCTACGGGACTAGCGGTCAAAAACATTCAGTACTTC. Amino acids: CASSSTGLAVKNIQYF.

This clonotype has ten or more counts. This sequence joins TRBV4-1 and TRBJ2-2; D is perhaps TRBD1 (5 bases). The germline V and J ends were trimmed by 3 bases and 2 bases, with 10 bases remaining between them. Germline CDR1 is MGHRA and CDR2 is YSYEKL. The CDR3 consists of 15 residues. This CDR3 is CASSQMTANTGELFF. For the CDR3, the DNA is TGCGCCAGCAGCCAGATGACAGCTAACACCGGGGAGCTGTTTTTT.

This clonotype was observed at least ten times. J is TRBJ1-1 and V is TRBV25-1, with D tentatively TRBD1 (5 bases). The CDR3 length is 13 residues. Trimming pared 7 bases from V and 1 base from J, leaving 10 bases between. Germline-derived CDR1 and CDR2 are MGHDK and SYGVNS. The CDR3 loop is CASTGPRNTEAFF. DNA for the CDR3: TGTGCCAGCACGGGACCAAGGAACACTGAAGCTTTCTTT.

Only a few counts were recorded for this clonotype. The genes are TRBV6-5 and TRBJ1-1; D call uncertain. Germline V gene sequence: CDR1 MNHEY, CDR2 SVGAGI. The ends were cut back, 5 bases at V and 1 base at J, with 14 bases in the middle. CDR3 size: 15 residues. Here the CDR3 DNA reads TGTGCCAGCAGTCGTTTGGACGGCCCGAACACTGAAGCTTTCTTT. It yields the protein CASSRLDGPNTEAFF.

This clonotype was seen ten or more times. This chain connects TRBV7-9 to TRBJ2-3; 11 positions agree with TRBD2. The CDR3 runs to 18 residues. Germline loops: CDR1 SEHNR, CDR2 FQNEAQ (reference sequence). After removal of 2 bases from V and 2 bases from J, the junction contained 9 bases not matched to a gene. CDR3 coding DNA: TGTGCCAGCAGCTTACCTCCCAGACTAGCGGGGAACACAGATACGCAGTATTTT. It specifies CASSLPPRLAGNTDTQYF.

This clonotype was counted ten times or more. This chain connects TRBV21-1 to TRBJ1-6. TRBV21-1 is an annotated pseudogene. The CDR3 spans 18 residues. CDR3: CASSSRGGPPANNSPLHF. The CDR3 region has the DNA TGTGCCAGCAGCTCCCGAGGAGGACCCCCCGCGAATAATTCACCCCTCCACTTT.